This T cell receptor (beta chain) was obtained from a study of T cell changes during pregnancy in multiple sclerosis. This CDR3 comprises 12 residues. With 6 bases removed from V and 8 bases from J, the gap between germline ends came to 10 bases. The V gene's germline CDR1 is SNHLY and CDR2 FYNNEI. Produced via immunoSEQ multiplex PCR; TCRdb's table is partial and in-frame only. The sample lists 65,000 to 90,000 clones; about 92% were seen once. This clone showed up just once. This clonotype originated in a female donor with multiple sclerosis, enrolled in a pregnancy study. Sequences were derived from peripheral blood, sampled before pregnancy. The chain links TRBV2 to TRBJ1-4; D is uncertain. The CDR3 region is CASSQVGEKLFF. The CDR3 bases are TGTGCCAGCAGCCAGGTTGGAGAAAAACTGTTTTTT.